This T cell receptor beta chain was profiled in a study of blood T cell repertoires in COVID-19. Study background: The cDNA or gDNA used as material had been derived from T cells, B-cell-depleted T cells, or PBMCs.

Sequenced by immunoSEQ multiplex PCR; TCRdb stores in-frame clones only, minus some. This sample carries 490,000 or so clones, about nine tenths of them seen once, and the ten largest clones take around 8%. Germline-derived CDR1 and CDR2 are MNHEY and SVGAGI. With 8 bases clipped from V and 13 bases from J, the junction kept 16 bases outside the gene matches. The CDR3 consists of 14 residues. The sequencing sample was made of PBMCs or T cells enriched from blood (not recorded which). The sequence was collected from a woman aged 55-70 years who had recovered from COVID-19. V is TRBV6-5 and J is TRBJ2-3, with 9 bases aligning to TRBD2. CDR3 in DNA: TGTGCCAGCGCCCAGGGTAGCGGGGGATATTCGGAGTATTTT. Protein product: CASAQGSGGYSEYF.